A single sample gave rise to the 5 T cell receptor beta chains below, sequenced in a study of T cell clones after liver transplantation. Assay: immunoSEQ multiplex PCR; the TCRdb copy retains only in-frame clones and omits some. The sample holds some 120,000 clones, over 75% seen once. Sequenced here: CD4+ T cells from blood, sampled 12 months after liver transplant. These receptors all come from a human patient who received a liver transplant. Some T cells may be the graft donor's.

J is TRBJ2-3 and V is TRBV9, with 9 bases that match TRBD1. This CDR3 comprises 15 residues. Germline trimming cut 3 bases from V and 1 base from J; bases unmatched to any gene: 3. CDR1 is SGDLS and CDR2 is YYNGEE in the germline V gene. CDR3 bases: TGTGCCAGCAGCGCGAGGACAGGGGGCACAGATACGCAGTATTTT. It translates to CASSARTGGTDTQYF.

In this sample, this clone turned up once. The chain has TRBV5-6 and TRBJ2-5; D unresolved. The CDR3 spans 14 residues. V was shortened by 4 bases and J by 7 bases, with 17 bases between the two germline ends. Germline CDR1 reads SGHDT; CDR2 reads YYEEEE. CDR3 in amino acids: CASSRTGPLGTQYF. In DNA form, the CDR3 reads TGTGCCAGCAGCAGGACCGGGCCCTTGGGGACCCAGTACTTC.

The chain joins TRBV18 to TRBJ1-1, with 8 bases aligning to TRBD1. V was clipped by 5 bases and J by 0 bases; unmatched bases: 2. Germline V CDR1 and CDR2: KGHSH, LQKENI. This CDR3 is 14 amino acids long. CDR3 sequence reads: CASSTDRVNTEAFF. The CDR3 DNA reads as TGTGCCAGCTCAACGGACAGGGTGAACACTGAAGCTTTCTTT.

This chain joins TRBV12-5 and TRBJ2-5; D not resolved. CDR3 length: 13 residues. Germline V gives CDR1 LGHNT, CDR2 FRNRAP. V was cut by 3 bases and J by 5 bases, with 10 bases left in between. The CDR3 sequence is CASGFGPEETQYF. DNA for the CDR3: TGTGCTAGTGGTTTTGGGCCGGAGGAGACCCAGTACTTC.

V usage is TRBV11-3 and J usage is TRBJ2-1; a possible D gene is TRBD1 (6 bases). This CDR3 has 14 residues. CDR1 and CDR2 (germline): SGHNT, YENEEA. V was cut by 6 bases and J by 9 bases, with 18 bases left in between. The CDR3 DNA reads TGTGCCAGCAGGCCCCGCAGGGGTGGAAGTGAGCAGTTCTTC. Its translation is CASRPRRGGSEQFF.